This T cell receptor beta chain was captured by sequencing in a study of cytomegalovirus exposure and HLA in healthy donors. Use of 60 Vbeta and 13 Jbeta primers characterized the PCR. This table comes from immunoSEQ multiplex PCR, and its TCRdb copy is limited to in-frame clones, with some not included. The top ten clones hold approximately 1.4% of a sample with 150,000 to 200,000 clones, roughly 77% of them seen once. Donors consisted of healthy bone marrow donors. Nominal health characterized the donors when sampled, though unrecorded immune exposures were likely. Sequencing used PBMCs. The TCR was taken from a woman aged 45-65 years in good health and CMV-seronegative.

CDR3 coding DNA: TGTGCCAGCAGTGGGCGACTAGCGTGGGGGGAGCTGTTTTTT. It is translated as CASSGRLAWGELFF. V and J are TRBV25-1 and TRBJ2-2, with 8 nucleotides matching TRBD2. The germline gives CDR1 MGHDK, CDR2 SYGVNS. V shed 4 bases, J shed 8 bases, and the junction held 6 bases outside the gene matches. The CDR3 covers 14 residues.